This entry features one T cell receptor beta chain sequence. The data belong to a study of blood T cell repertoires in COVID-19. Trimming removed 5 bases from V and 0 bases from J, with 16 bases in between. CDR3 size: 16 residues. Looked up from germline, CDR1 is SEHNR and CDR2 is FQNEAQ (reference sequence). Libraries were prepared by immunoSEQ multiplex PCR; TCRdb keeps only in-frame clonotypes and omits some of them. The table records a few hundred thousand clones, 70% to 90% of them present only once. The chain has TRBV7-9 and TRBJ1-1; a weak D match, TRBD1 (6 bases). Input material: PBMCs or T cells enriched from blood (not recorded which). This clonotype was sampled from a woman in her forties or fifties who had been exposed to COVID-19. In DNA, the CDR3 is TGTGCCAGCAGCCCGCAGACAGGCCCATTGAACACTGAAGCTTTCTTT. This codes for CASSPQTGPLNTEAFF. The full variable domain, rest sourced from reference TRBV7-9 and TRBJ1-1, is DTGVSQNPRHKITKRGQNVTFRCDPISEHNRLYWYRQTLGQGPEFLTYFQNEAQLEKSRLLSDRFSAERPKGSFSTLEIQRTEQGDSAMYLCASSPQTGPLNTEAFFGQGTRLTVV.